The 11 T cell receptor beta chains in this list originate from one sample, sequenced in a study of shared clonotypes between healthy human individuals. Repertoires were generated with immunoSEQ multiplex PCR, while TCRdb's copy carries only in-frame clones and drops some. The sample has about 2.3 million clones; approximately 93% are singletons. What was sequenced was naive CD4+ T cells from PBMCs. Subset described: CD45RA+ positively selected. These receptors all come from a young man in good health. Some clones in this sample may be carry-over from other donors' samples.

The chain joins TRBV5-1 to TRBJ2-1; D remains ambiguous. The CDR3 runs 11 residues. Germline CDR1 is SGHRS and CDR2 is YFSETQ. Trimming took 3 bases from V and 6 from J, leaving 4 bases between them. CDR3 loop: CASSSANEQFF. The DNA for the CDR3 is TGCGCCAGCAGCTCCGCCAATGAGCAGTTCTTC.

This sequence joins TRBV5-1 and TRBJ2-7; D is possibly TRBD1 (5 bases). The CDR3 sequence is 16 residues long. Per the germline V gene, CDR1 is SGHRS and CDR2 is YFSETQ. Trimming left V 0 bases short and J 3 bases short, with 16 bases between. In DNA, the CDR3 is TGCGCCAGCAGCTTGGCCCATCAGGGTTTTCACTACGAGCAGTACTTC. It specifies CASSLAHQGFHYEQYF.

The chain combines TRBV27 with TRBJ2-1; 11 bases match TRBD2. Trimming cost V 5 bases and J 0 bases; bases outside gene matches: 12. The CDR3 loop spans 19 amino acids. From germline, CDR1 is MNHEY and CDR2 SMNVEV (reference sequence). The CDR3 protein is CASSQGTSGGGGSYNEQFF. In nucleotides, the CDR3 is TGTGCCAGCAGTCAAGGGACTAGCGGAGGAGGGGGCTCCTACAATGAGCAGTTCTTC.

This chain connects TRBV28 to TRBJ2-7; 9 nucleotides agree with TRBD1. The junction had 13 bases not matched to a gene; V was cut back by 2 bases and J by 2 bases. Germline CDR1 is MDHEN and CDR2 is SYDVKM. The CDR3 has 18 residues. CDR3 sequence: CASSLDPRDRVVAYEQYF. The CDR3 DNA sequence: TGTGCCAGCAGTTTAGACCCCCGGGACAGGGTAGTGGCCTACGAGCAGTACTTC.

CDR3 nucleotides: TGTGCCAGCAGCCAACTCCGGGGGTCCGAGCAGTACTTC. Amino acid sequence: CASSQLRGSEQYF. This chain uses TRBV4-2 with TRBJ2-7; possible D gene TRBD2, 6 bases. Trimming removed 2 bases from V and 6 bases from J, with 11 bases in between. The CDR3 spans 13 residues. Germline CDR1 reads LGHNA; CDR2 reads YNFKEQ.

This clone has a single count. V is TRBV6-1 and J is TRBJ2-3; D may be TRBD1 or TRBD2 (5 bases each). The length of the CDR3 is 16 residues. V lost 0 bases, J lost 2 bases, and 12 bases lay in between. Germline CDR1 reads MNHNS; CDR2 reads SASEGT. The DNA for the CDR3 is TGTGCCAGCAGTGAAGCGGCTGGGACCGACACAGATACGCAGTATTTT. Its protein product is CASSEAAGTDTDTQYF.

The chain carries TRBV6-6 and TRBJ1-4; D is perhaps TRBD1 (6 bases). The ends were cut back, 4 bases at V and 12 bases at J, with 18 bases in the middle. Germline CDR1 reads MNHNY; CDR2 reads SVGAGI (reference sequence). The CDR3 runs to 14 residues. CDR3 sequence (DNA): TGTGCCAGCAGTTTCACTCAGGGGTACAGGGAACTGTTTTTT. Translated: CASSFTQGYRELFF.

This sequence joins TRBV7-6 and TRBJ2-7; D is unclear. The CDR3 is 16 residues long. V lost 5 bases and J lost 0, with 17 bases in between. Per the germline V gene, CDR1 is SGHVS and CDR2 is FNYEAQ. CDR3 DNA sequence: TGTGCCAGCAGCCCTGCGATCAGCGCAAACTCCTACGAGCAGTACTTC. This sequence encodes CASSPAISANSYEQYF.

The CDR3 protein is CASSHTEEAFF. The CDR3 DNA reads TGTGCCAGCAGCCATACCGAAGAAGCTTTCTTT. This chain connects TRBV14 to TRBJ1-1, with no clear D. Trimming removed 3 bases from V and 8 bases from J, with 7 bases in between. The length of the CDR3 is 11 residues. Germline loops: CDR1 SGHDN, CDR2 FVKESK.

V gene TRBV9 combines with J gene TRBJ2-5; a weak D match, TRBD2 (5 bases). The CDR3 is 15 residues long. Germline V gives CDR1 SGDLS, CDR2 YYNGEE. The germline V and J ends were trimmed by 0 bases and 2 bases, with 11 bases remaining between them. CDR3 sequence: CASSVAPDFQETQYF. Written as DNA, the CDR3 is TGTGCCAGCAGCGTAGCCCCGGACTTTCAAGAGACCCAGTACTTC.

The chain links TRBV6-1 to TRBJ1-1, with D possibly matching TRBD1 (6 bases). The CDR3 extends over 13 amino acids. CDR1 and CDR2 from the germline V gene are MNHNS and SASEGT. V dropped 9 bases and J dropped 5 bases, with 16 bases sitting between them. CDR3 DNA sequence: TGTGCCAGTACTCGGGGGGCGTGGACTGAAGCTTTCTTT. Translating it yields CASTRGAWTEAFF.